The source of this TCR beta chain is a study of PD-L1 blockade in urothelial cancer. Study in general: Patients had received 0 to 3 prior chemotherapy regimens. Samples came from 3 weeks, at the second dose, and 6 weeks into treatment.

The CDR3 is made up of 12 amino acids. Looked up from germline, CDR1 is MNHNS and CDR2 is SASEGT. V was cut by 7 bases and J by 4 bases, with 7 bases left in between. The assay was immunoSEQ multiplex PCR, and TCRdb's table has in-frame clones only and misses some. The data show about 110,000 clones, with about 91% seen just once and around 4% held by the top ten. As to time point: peripheral blood 6 weeks after treatment start. Peripheral blood mononuclear cells were collected from every patient before and during treatment, yielding between 1 and 8 samples per patient. The sequenced sample was PBMCs, obtained around atezolizumab (anti-PD-L1) treatment. The chain links TRBV6-1 to TRBJ2-2; D is unresolved. The sequence was obtained from a man aged 60 to 69 with urothelial cancer. CDR3 amino acids: CASTPGTGELFF. CDR3 sequence (DNA): TGTGCCAGCACCCCCGGCACCGGGGAGCTGTTTTTT.